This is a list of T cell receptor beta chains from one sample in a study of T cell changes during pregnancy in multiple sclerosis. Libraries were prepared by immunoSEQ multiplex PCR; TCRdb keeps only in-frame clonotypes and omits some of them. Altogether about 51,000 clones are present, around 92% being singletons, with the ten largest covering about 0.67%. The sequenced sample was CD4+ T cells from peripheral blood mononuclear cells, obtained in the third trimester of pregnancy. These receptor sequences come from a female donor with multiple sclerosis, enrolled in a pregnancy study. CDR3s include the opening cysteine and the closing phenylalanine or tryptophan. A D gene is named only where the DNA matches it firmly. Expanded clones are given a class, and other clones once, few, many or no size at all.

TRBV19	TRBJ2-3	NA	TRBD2	TGTGCCAGTAGTATCTACGGACTAGCGGGATCAGATACGCAGTATTTT	CASSIYGLAGSDTQYF
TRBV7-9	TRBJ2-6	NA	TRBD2	TGTGCCAGCAGCTCGACTAGCGGACGCTCTGGGGCCAACGTCCTGACTTTC	CASSSTSGRSGANVLTF
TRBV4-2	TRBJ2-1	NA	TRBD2	TGTGCCAGCAGCCAAGAAGCGGGAGGGCAGTATGAGCAGTTCTTC	CASSQEAGGQYEQFF
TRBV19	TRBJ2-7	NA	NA	TGTGCCAGTAGTGAAGGAACAGGGACCGAGCAGTACTTC	CASSEGTGTEQYF
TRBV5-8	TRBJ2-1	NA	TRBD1	TGTGCCAGCAGGTCCGGGACAGAATACAATGAGCAGTTCTTC	CASRSGTEYNEQFF
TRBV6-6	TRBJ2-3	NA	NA	TGTGCCAGCAGTTTCGACTCGTTAGCGCAGTATTTT	CASSFDSLAQYF
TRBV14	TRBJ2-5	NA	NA	TGTGCCAGCAGCCAAGCAAAGACCCAGTACTTC	CASSQAKTQYF
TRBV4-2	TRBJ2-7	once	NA	TGTGCCAGCACCATAGCGGCCGGGCAAGTCGAGCAGTACTTC	CASTIAAGQVEQYF
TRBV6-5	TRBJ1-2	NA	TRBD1	TGTGCCAGCAGTTACGGACAGGGGGCTCACTATGGCTACACCTTC	CASSYGQGAHYGYTF
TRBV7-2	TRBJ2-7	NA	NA	TGTGCCAGCAGCTTACGGGGAGCGGGTAAGATCTACGAGCAGTACTTC	CASSLRGAGKIYEQYF
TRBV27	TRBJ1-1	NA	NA	TGTGCCAGTTCCGGGTGGAGCCGAGGTACTGAAGCTTTCTTT	CASSGWSRGTEAFF
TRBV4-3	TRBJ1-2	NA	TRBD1	TGCGCCAGCAGCCAAGACACAGGGGGCAACTATGGCTACACCTTC	CASSQDTGGNYGYTF
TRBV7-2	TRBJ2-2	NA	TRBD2	TGTGCCAGCAGCTTAGTGGGACTAGGGACCGGGGAGCTGTTTTTT	CASSLVGLGTGELFF
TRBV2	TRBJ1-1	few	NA	TGTGCCAGCAGTGGTGAGAGGGCTGAAGCTTTCTTT	CASSGERAEAFF
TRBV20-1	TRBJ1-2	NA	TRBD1	TGCAGTGCTAGCCATACTCGGGACAGGAGCTTC	CSASHTRDRSF
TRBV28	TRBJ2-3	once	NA	TGTGCCAGCATTTCCTACGGTGCAGATACGCAGTATTTT	CASISYGADTQYF